These T cell receptor beta chains were read from a single sample in a study of PD-1 blockade in classical Hodgkin lymphoma. Sequencing used immunoSEQ multiplex PCR; TCRdb keeps in-frame clones, though not all of them. The sample records roughly 9,100 clones, roughly 80% being singletons. The sequenced sample was peripheral blood mononuclear cells (PBMCs), obtained before the fourth cycle of nivolumab. All receptors come from a human donor with classical Hodgkin lymphoma. Each CDR3 is given with its conserved first and last residue. D genes are given only for firm matches.

v_call	d_call	j_call	cdr3_aa
TRBV7-2	TRBD2	TRBJ2-2	CASSRLAGGFGELFF
TRBV5-1	.	TRBJ1-2	CASSLVRGENGYTF
TRBV7-8	TRBD1	TRBJ2-5	CASSSKGQGGETQYF
TRBV7-8	.	TRBJ1-6	CASILTIDTNYNSPLHF
TRBV28	.	TRBJ2-1	CASSNRRQGGWNNEQFF
TRBV18	.	TRBJ1-2	CASSTTGNWYGYTF
TRBV30	TRBD1	TRBJ1-4	CAWRRTGINEKLFF
TRBV25-1	TRBD1	TRBJ1-2	CASSGQGRANYGYTF
TRBV19	.	TRBJ2-7	CASEDKTYEQYF
TRBV6-1	.	TRBJ1-4	CASRRGGGVFEKLFF
TRBV4-2	.	TRBJ2-6	CASSAVPKVTKSGQRPDF
TRBV30	TRBD1	TRBJ1-5	CAWSVQGGINQPQHF
TRBV5-4	.	TRBJ1-5	CASSLGGLSNQPQHF
TRBV4-1	.	TRBJ1-2	CASSQTNRDGYTF
TRBV6-5	.	TRBJ1-5	CASSYSSFYQPQHF
TRBV5-1	.	TRBJ2-3	CASSLEGSDTQYF
TRBV6-5	.	TRBJ1-5	CASSYDKNQPQHF
TRBV9	.	TRBJ1-4	CASSVASSTNEKLFF
TRBV6-5	.	TRBJ1-1	CASSYTETTEAFF
TRBV6-1	.	TRBJ1-1	CASSLTPDSAEAFF
TRBV30	TRBD1	TRBJ2-7	CAWSPRDRGHSYEQYF
TRBV7-3	.	TRBJ2-6	CASGRSSGANVLTF
TRBV5-1	.	TRBJ2-2	CASSSMQSGSTGELFF
TRBV15	.	TRBJ2-7	CATSSGSRGNEQYF
TRBV4-1	.	TRBJ2-1	CASSQGTHNEQFF
TRBV5-6	.	TRBJ2-7	CASSKPFWDGRYEQYF
TRBV30	.	TRBJ1-1	CAWSEEMNTEAFF
TRBV11-2	.	TRBJ1-5	CASSPLVGYYSNQPQHF
TRBV4-1	.	TRBJ1-1	CASSQRAVKNTEAFF
TRBV5-1	TRBD1	TRBJ1-1	CASTKTGGSTEAFF
TRBV2	.	TRBJ1-1	CASRDRHPNTEAFF
TRBV19	.	TRBJ2-7	CASKDGRRTLDEQYF
TRBV6-5	.	TRBJ1-1	CASSFRGMNTEAFF
TRBV27	.	TRBJ2-7	CASSFRGTGSYEQYF
TRBV5-4	TRBD2	TRBJ2-3	CASSRSPGLQPVDTQYF
TRBV6-1	.	.	CASSAITDSNYEQYF
TRBV6-4	.	TRBJ1-1	CASSADSGGNTEAFF
TRBV27	.	TRBJ2-7	CASSLFRHSYEQYF
TRBV19	.	TRBJ1-5	CASSMGRDQPQHF
TRBV10-3	.	TRBJ2-7	CAISEYRSNSYEQYF